The entry that follows covers one T cell receptor (beta chain) sequence. Its antigen is currently unknown. Sequencing used immunoSEQ multiplex PCR; TCRdb keeps in-frame clones, though not all of them. This sample has over 20,000 clones; around 92% occur once, and the top ten carry about 1.1%. This record comes from a study of B cell selection in AIRE deficiency. General study results and limits: Shorter CDR3s marked shared Treg sequences, biased toward few non-templated insertions. Around 31% of healthy-shared Treg TCRbeta sequences appeared in patient Tconv cells.

The regulatory T cell sort gate was CD4+CD25hiCD127low/negative. CDR3 length equals 16 residues. The V segment lost 4 bases and the J segment 1 base; nucleotides outside the gene matches: 3. In germline, CDR1 is SGHDN, CDR2 FVKESK. The source is a human donor in good health. The sample was CD4+CD25+ Tregs sorted from PBMCs. The chain recombines TRBV14 with TRBJ2-1; 11 nucleotides line up with TRBD2. The CDR3 coding sequence is TGTGCCAGCAGCCCGGGACTAGCGGTTTCCTACAATGAGCAGTTCTTC. As protein: CASSPGLAVSYNEQFF.